The 3 T cell receptor beta chains listed next were all sequenced from one sample in a study of T cell responses to AZD1222 COVID-19 vaccine. Clones were read by immunoSEQ multiplex PCR, and TCRdb kept only the in-frame ones, dropping some. The sample lists 130,000 to 150,000 clones, roughly 92% occurring once. The input for sequencing was peripheral blood, taken on day 0 of AZD1222 vaccination. These receptors were obtained from an adult in good health.

In this sample, this clone turned up once. This chain links TRBV5-6 with TRBJ2-3; 13 positions match TRBD2. V shed 4 bases and J 6 bases; nucleotides not matched to a gene: 11. CDR3 length: 17 amino acids. The germline CDR1 and CDR2 sequences are SGHDT and YYEEEE. The CDR3 DNA reads as TGTGCCAGCAGCGTAAAATTGACTAGCGGGAGGTCGGATACGCAGTATTTT. Translated: CASSVKLTSGRSDTQYF.

The rearrangement uses TRBV7-2 and TRBJ1-5, with D hard to call. This CDR3 spans 18 amino acids. Trimming took 5 bases from V and 1 from J, leaving 21 bases between them. Germline V CDR1 and CDR2: SGHTA, FQGNSA. The CDR3 sequence: CASSPGGYVEISNQPQHF. CDR3 DNA: TGTGCCAGCAGCCCAGGTGGGTATGTGGAGATAAGCAATCAGCCCCAGCATTTT.

This clone was seen just once. V and J are TRBV28 and TRBJ1-1; 7 bases line up with TRBD1. Trimming removed 4 bases from V and 6 bases from J; junction bases left unmatched: 8. The CDR3 spans 14 residues. Germline assignment: CDR1 MDHEN and CDR2 SYDVKM. The CDR3 nucleotides are TGTGCCAGCAGTTCCCCGGGGGGGACAGCTGAAGCTTTCTTT. Its protein product is CASSSPGGTAEAFF. The whole variable domain, remainder taken from reference TRBV28 and TRBJ1-1, is DVKVTQSSRYLVKRTGEKVFLECVQDMDHENMFWYRQDPGLGLRLIYFSYDVKMKEKGDIPEGYSVSREKKERFSLILESASTNQTSMYLCASSSPGGTAEAFFGQGTRLTVV.